The clone carrying this TCR beta chain qualifies as medium-sized. No antigen is known for it. Thyroid surgery had not been preceded by any treatment in any patient. Authors' analysis steps: Building a distant-metastasis classifier for papillary thyroid cancer drew on CDR3 differences across clinicopathological groups. TCRdb reanalyzed the PCR reads via MiXCR. None of the V and J calls come from the authors' own analysis; TCRdb made them. Among 20,000 to 30,000 clones listed, under 15% were seen once. This sample stems from a study of metastatic and nonmetastatic thyroid tumors. In the study overall: Repertoire comparisons spanned blood and tumor or nodule tissue from malignant and benign thyroid patients. Regarding the study as a whole: As reported, TCR beta diversity in blood and tumor was significantly higher in malignant thyroid tumors than in benign nodules.

Germline CDR1 DFQATT, CDR2 SNEGSKA (reference sequence). V trimming: 4 bases; J trimming: 0 bases; junction bases outside the gene matches: 12. This CDR3 is built from 16 residues. The sequencing sample was made of blood. The TCR sequence derives from a female donor with papillary thyroid cancer or a benign thyroid nodule (not recorded which). Some clones in this sample may be carry-over from other donors' samples. The V call is TRBV20-1, the J call TRBJ2-7; 7 bases align to TRBD2. CDR3 region: CSANRLAERSSYEQYF. DNA of the CDR3: TGCAGTGCTAATAGGCTAGCGGAACGGAGCTCCTACGAGCAGTACTTC.